The 15 T cell receptor beta chains below were found in one sample sequenced in a study of blood T cell repertoires in COVID-19. Only in-frame clones appear in the TCRdb table, and some are missing; sequencing was by immunoSEQ multiplex PCR. The top ten hold roughly 13% of the sample, which has 200,000 to 250,000 clones, more than 75% seen once. Sequenced input: peripheral blood. All receptors derive from a human donor in a cohort sampled during active COVID-19.

The table lists this clone with a few counts. This chain connects TRBV30 to TRBJ1-5; D is ambiguous. Germline V CDR1 and CDR2: GTSNPN, SVGIG (reference sequence). V shed 1 base and J shed 0 bases, with 7 bases lying between them. The length of the CDR3 is 14 residues. The CDR3 loop is CAWSAVYSNQPQHF. CDR3 sequence (DNA): TGTGCCTGGAGTGCGGTATATAGCAATCAGCCCCAGCATTTT.

The chain has TRBV7-7 and TRBJ2-2; 8 nucleotides agree with TRBD1. CDR1 and CDR2 from the germline V gene are SSHAT and FNYEAQ (reference sequence). The CDR3 is 15 amino acids. The CDR3 coding sequence is TGTGCTAGCCCCAGACAGGGGCGCGACACCGGGGAGCTGTTTTTT. It translates to CASPRQGRDTGELFF.

About this clone itself: The sample carries other DNA sequences with the same CDR3. The chain has TRBV11-2 and TRBJ2-7; D uncertain. CDR3 length equals 11 residues. Trimming took 5 bases from V and 1 from J, leaving 3 bases between them. Germline CDR1 SGHAT, CDR2 FQNNGV. In DNA form, the CDR3 reads TGTGCCAGCAGCCCTTCCTACGAGCAGTACTTC. Amino acid sequence: CASSPSYEQYF.

V and J are TRBV28 and TRBJ1-2, with 8 bases matching TRBD1. The CDR3 covers 15 residues. J was trimmed by 5 bases and V by 2 bases; bases with no gene match: 7. Germline loops: CDR1 MDHEN, CDR2 SYDVKM. The CDR3 is CASSLPGQDWYGYTF. CDR3 DNA sequence: TGTGCCAGCAGTTTACCGGGACAGGATTGGTATGGCTACACCTTC.

V and J are TRBV5-5 and TRBJ1-4; possibly TRBD1 for D (5 bases). CDR1 is SGHKS and CDR2 is YYEKEE in the germline V gene (reference sequence). This CDR3 comprises 14 residues. V dropped 3 bases and J dropped 0 bases, with 6 bases sitting between them. The CDR3 sequence: CASSSTATNEKLFF. CDR3 in DNA: TGTGCCAGCAGCTCGACAGCAACTAATGAAAAACTGTTTTTT.

The V call is TRBV19, the J call TRBJ1-3; no definite D call. Germline V CDR1 and CDR2: LNHDA, SQIVND (reference sequence). The CDR3 loop spans 15 amino acids. Trimming left V 2 bases short and J 1 base short, with 9 bases between. The CDR3 here is CASSITGTSGNTIYF. DNA of the CDR3: TGTGCCAGTAGTATAACGGGTACTTCTGGAAACACCATATATTTT.

V is TRBV6-4 and J is TRBJ2-7, with D tentatively TRBD1 (6 bases). The germline V and J ends were trimmed by 0 bases and 9 bases, with 12 bases remaining between them. Looked up from germline, CDR1 is MRHNA and CDR2 is SNTAGT. This CDR3 is built from 13 residues. The CDR3 spells CASSDSRGTVQYF. CDR3 DNA sequence: TGTGCCAGCAGTGACTCGAGGGGGACGGTGCAGTACTTC.

The DNA for the CDR3 is TGCAGCGTTTGCCCTCGACAGGGGGCCACTGAAGCTTTCTTT. Translated, it gives CSVCPRQGATEAFF. The gene calls are TRBV29-1 and TRBJ1-1, with 10 bases lining up with TRBD1. CDR1 and CDR2 (germline): SQVTM, ANQGSEA. J was trimmed by 4 bases and V by 5 bases; bases with no gene match: 7. The CDR3 totals 14 residues.

The table lists this clone with a count of one. V and J are TRBV28 and TRBJ2-2, with 7 positions matching TRBD2. The V segment lost 6 bases and the J segment 1 base; nucleotides outside the gene matches: 5. The germline V gene encodes CDR1 MDHEN and CDR2 SYDVKM. CDR3 length equals 15 residues. Here the CDR3 reads CASRPAGLNTGELFF. The DNA of the CDR3 is TGTGCCAGCAGACCAGCGGGGCTGAACACCGGGGAGCTGTTTTTT.

The V gene is TRBV27, the J gene TRBJ2-5; 8 bases are shared with TRBD2. The germline V gene encodes CDR1 MNHEY and CDR2 SMNVEV (reference sequence). The CDR3 covers 16 residues. J was trimmed by 6 bases and V by 2 bases; bases with no gene match: 11. The CDR3 sequence: CASSLTTGGPGKTQYF. The CDR3 DNA follows: TGTGCCAGCAGTTTAACGACGGGGGGGCCTGGAAAGACCCAGTACTTC.

Remarks on this clone: Germline is not matched at one junction end, which may reflect a read error. This chain's CDR3 is CASSPGTSVNNEQFF. Written as DNA, the CDR3 is TGTGCTAGCAGCCCGGGGACTAGCGTAAACAATGAGCAGTTCTTC. This rearrangement joins TRBV7-7 to TRBJ2-1; 10 nucleotides align to TRBD2. The CDR3 is 15 amino acids. The germline V gene has CDR1 SSHAT and CDR2 FNYEAQ (reference sequence).

This clone has a handful of counts. The chain recombines TRBV27 with TRBJ1-3; 10 bases agree with TRBD1. With V trimmed by 5 bases and J by 4 bases, 14 bases remained unmatched. Germline V CDR1 and CDR2: MNHEY, SMNVEV (reference sequence). The CDR3 extends over 18 amino acids. The CDR3 protein is CASSPILLPGQGGNTIYF. The CDR3 region has the DNA TGTGCCAGCAGTCCTATCCTCCTCCCGGGACAGGGGGGAAACACCATATATTTT.

The chain links TRBV30 to TRBJ2-7, with TRBD2 identical over 7 bases. The CDR3 covers 15 residues. Germline trimming cut 0 bases from V and 4 bases from J; bases unmatched to any gene: 9. The germline CDR1 and CDR2 sequences are GTSNPN and SVGIG (reference sequence). CDR3 coding DNA: TGTGCCTGGAGTGTAGCGGGACGGATTACGTACGAGCAGTACTTC. Translating gives CAWSVAGRITYEQYF.

The V call is TRBV4-3, the J call TRBJ1-5, with no clear D. The CDR3 extends over 13 amino acids. Deletions cut 0 bases from V and 10 bases from J, with 10 bases between. CDR1 is LGHNA and CDR2 is YSLEER in the germline V gene. CDR3 in amino acids: CASSQDRMSPQHF. CDR3 nucleotides: TGCGCCAGCAGCCAAGATCGCATGAGTCCCCAGCATTTT.

The chain recombines TRBV4-2 with TRBJ2-7, with D possibly TRBD2 on 6 matching bases. The CDR3 spans 15 residues. Germline-derived CDR1 and CDR2 are LGHNA and YNFKEQ. Trimming removed 3 bases from V and 6 bases from J, with 18 bases in between. CDR3 residues: CASSQIGTGGAEQYF. In nucleotides, the CDR3 is TGTGCCAGCAGCCAGATAGGGACCGGGGGAGCCGAGCAGTACTTC.